The TCR beta chain under discussion was sequenced for a study of technical replicates of blood from a few donors. V was pared by 6 bases and J by 5 bases, with 14 bases between. The CDR3 contains 14 residues. Per the germline V gene, CDR1 is LNHDA and CDR2 is SQIVND (reference sequence). Clones were read by immunoSEQ multiplex PCR, and TCRdb kept only the in-frame ones, dropping some. The sample lists some 94,000 clones, 90% to 96% occurring once. This TCR derives from a human donor in good health. J is TRBJ1-5 and V is TRBV19; D perhaps matches TRBD1 (5 bases). Sequencing was carried out using T cells isolated from PBMCs. This CDR3 reads CASRSDRFYQPQHF. CDR3 nucleotides: TGTGCCAGTAGAAGCGACAGATTCTATCAGCCCCAGCATTTT. Drawing the rest from reference TRBV19 and TRBJ1-5, the complete variable domain is DGGITQSPKYLFRKEGQNVTLSCEQNLNHDAMYWYRQDPGQGLRLIYYSQIVNDFQKGDIAEGYSVSREKKESFPLTVTSAQKNPTAFYLCASRSDRFYQPQHFGDGTRLSIL.